This TCR beta chain was identified in a study of CD4+ T cells in melanoma. The method was immunoSEQ multiplex PCR; TCRdb's version includes in-frame clones alone and lacks a portion of them. The data show 15,000 to 20,000 clones, around 76% seen once. This clone was recorded once. Material for sequencing was cells from a culture (not recorded whether cultured in vitro). This TCR came from a human donor with melanoma.

CDR3 in amino acids: CASSTPDRGRQPQHF. DNA for the CDR3: TGTGCCAGCAGTACCCCGGACAGGGGGCGTCAGCCCCAGCATTTT. The chain has TRBV11-2 and TRBJ1-5; 11 bases line up with TRBD1. This CDR3 has 15 residues. Per the germline V gene, CDR1 is SGHAT and CDR2 is FQNNGV. V dropped 6 bases and J dropped 6; count of bases not matched to a gene: 7.